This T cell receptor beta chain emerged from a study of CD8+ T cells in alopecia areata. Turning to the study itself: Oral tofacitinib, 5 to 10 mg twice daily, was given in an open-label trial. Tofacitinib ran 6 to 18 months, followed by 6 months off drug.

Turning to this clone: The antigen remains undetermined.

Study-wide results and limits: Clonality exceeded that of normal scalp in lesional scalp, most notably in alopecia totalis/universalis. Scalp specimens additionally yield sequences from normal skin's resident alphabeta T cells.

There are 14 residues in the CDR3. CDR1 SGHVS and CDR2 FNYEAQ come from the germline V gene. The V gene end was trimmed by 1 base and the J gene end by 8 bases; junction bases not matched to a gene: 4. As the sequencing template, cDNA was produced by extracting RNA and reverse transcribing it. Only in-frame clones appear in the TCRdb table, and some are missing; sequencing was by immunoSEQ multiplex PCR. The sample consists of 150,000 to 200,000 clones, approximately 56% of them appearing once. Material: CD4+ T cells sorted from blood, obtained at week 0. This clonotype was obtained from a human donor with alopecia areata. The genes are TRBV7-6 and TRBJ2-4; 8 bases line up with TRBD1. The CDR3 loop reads CASSLGSRGHIQYF. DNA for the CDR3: TGTGCCAGCAGCTTAGGGTCCAGGGGGCACATTCAGTACTTC.